These 25 T cell receptor beta chains originate from one sample sequenced in a study of control samples from healthy donors and cancer patients. The protocol was immunoSEQ multiplex PCR, while the TCRdb copy is restricted to in-frame clones and leaves out a portion. The sample contains 25,000 to 35,000 clones, 94% of which appear only once. Source material: blood. All receptors come from a man between 60 and 70 years old in good health.

The chain couples TRBV2 to TRBJ1-5; D is ambiguous. The germline CDR1 and CDR2 sequences are SNHLY and FYNNEI. Trimming took 3 bases from V and 2 from J, leaving 17 bases between them. The CDR3 sequence is 17 residues long. As DNA, the CDR3 is TGTGCCAGCAGTGATTCAGGAAGGGTTGGAGGCAATCAGCCCCAGCATTTT. This encodes CASSDSGRVGGNQPQHF.

The rearrangement joins TRBV3-1 (or the pseudogene TRBV3-2) to TRBJ2-5; the D is unclear. V lost 5 bases and J 4 bases, leaving 8 bases between the germline ends. The CDR3 length is 12 residues. CDR1 is LGHDT and CDR2 is YNNKEL in the germline V gene (reference sequence). The CDR3 region has the DNA TGTGCCAGCAGCGTCCTCCGAGAGACCCAGTACTTC. It codes for CASSVLRETQYF.

The chain joins TRBV7-8 to TRBJ2-1; 12 bases agree with TRBD2. The CDR3 has 16 amino acids. Germline CDR1 SGHVS, CDR2 FQNEAQ. Trimming removed 5 bases from V and 6 bases from J; junction bases left unmatched: 8. CDR3: CASSTRLAGAPNEQFF. CDR3 coding DNA: TGTGCCAGCAGCACCCGACTAGCGGGGGCGCCCAATGAGCAGTTCTTC.

The chain employs TRBV20-1 and TRBJ1-2, with a possible D match to TRBD1 (5 bases). Germline values: CDR1 DFQATT, CDR2 SNEGSKA (reference sequence). This CDR3 spans 11 amino acids. CDR3 DNA: TGCTCTTTAGGGAGACAGAGAGGCTACACCTTC. This sequence encodes CSLGRQRGYTF.

V and J are TRBV29-1 and TRBJ1-2; tentative D call: TRBD1 (6 bases). Germline V lookup: CDR1 SQVTM, CDR2 ANQGSEA. Trimming took 1 base from V and 6 from J, leaving 15 bases between them. The CDR3 consists of 14 residues. The CDR3 loop is CSVEARQDRDGYTF. In nucleotides, the CDR3 is TGCAGCGTTGAAGCCCGACAGGATCGGGATGGCTACACCTTC.

CDR3 residues: CASSQLSMNEQFF. The CDR3 region has the DNA TGTGCCAGCAGTCAACTTAGTATGAATGAGCAGTTCTTC. The V call is TRBV7-2, the J call TRBJ2-1; D not certain. This CDR3 contains 13 residues. Trimming removed 6 bases at V and 7 bases at J, with 13 bases between. From germline, CDR1 is SGHTA and CDR2 FQGNSA.

The rearrangement uses TRBV5-6 and TRBJ1-1; D unclear. Trimming shortened V by 5 bases and J by 2 bases, and 16 bases separated the two germline ends. The germline gives CDR1 SGHDT, CDR2 YYEEEE. CDR3 length: 15 amino acids. The CDR3 region is CASSIELSVNTEAFF. CDR3 DNA sequence: TGTGCCAGCAGTATTGAGTTATCTGTTAACACTGAAGCTTTCTTT.

The CDR3 DNA reads as TGTGCCAGCAGTTTATCCCCAGCTTTTGTCTACGAGCAGTACTTC. This translates into CASSLSPAFVYEQYF. The V and J genes are TRBV27 and TRBJ2-7; D unclear. Germline V gene lookup returns CDR1 MNHEY and CDR2 SMNVEV (reference sequence). The V and J ends lost 0 bases and 3 bases respectively, with 12 bases between them. CDR3 length: 15 amino acids.

The chain is built from TRBV7-2 and TRBJ1-5, with 7 bases fitting TRBD1. CDR3 length: 14 residues. V trimming: 5 bases; J trimming: 6 bases; junction bases outside the gene matches: 7. Germline V CDR1 and CDR2: SGHTA, FQGNSA. The CDR3 protein is CASSKQGFGQPQHF. DNA of the CDR3: TGTGCCAGCAGCAAACAGGGGTTCGGTCAGCCCCAGCATTTT.

The chain combines TRBV2 with TRBJ1-2; weak D call: TRBD1 (6 bases). V lost 3 bases and J 4 bases, leaving 18 bases between the germline ends. Germline CDR1 and CDR2: SNHLY and FYNNEI. The CDR3 covers 16 residues. The CDR3 nucleotides read TGTGCCAGCAGTGAGACAGGAACAGGGTCAGGCTATGGCTACACCTTC. It translates to CASSETGTGSGYGYTF.

V is TRBV7-3 and J is TRBJ2-6; 8 bases fit TRBD1. The CDR3 is 18 amino acids. From germline, CDR1 is SGHTA and CDR2 FQGTGA. V was clipped by 5 bases and J by 0 bases; unmatched bases: 9. CDR3 sequence (DNA): TGTGCCAGCAGCCCGAAAGGGACAGGTAGCTCTGGGGCCAACGTCCTGACTTTC. Protein product: CASSPKGTGSSGANVLTF.

The gene calls are TRBV20-1 and TRBJ2-7, with D uncertain. V lost 3 bases, J lost 3 bases, and 6 bases lay in between. CDR3 length: 11 amino acids. Germline V CDR1 and CDR2: DFQATT, SNEGSKA (reference sequence). The CDR3 region is CSASRYYEQYF. The CDR3 DNA reads TGCAGTGCTAGCCGCTACTACGAGCAGTACTTC.

This clone was counted once. The chain uses TRBV4-3 and TRBJ2-2; unclear D gene. Deletions cut 4 bases from V and 4 bases from J, with 10 bases between. Germline V gene lookup returns CDR1 LGHNA and CDR2 YSLEER. The length of the CDR3 is 14 residues. The CDR3 coding sequence is TGCGCCAGCAGCCCCTCCAGGAGCACCGGGGAGCTGTTTTTT. This gives the protein CASSPSRSTGELFF.

The chain has TRBV30 and TRBJ2-3; the D gene is possibly TRBD1 (5 bases). This CDR3 has 17 amino acids. V gave up 5 bases and J gave up 0 bases, with 21 bases separating them. The V gene's germline CDR1 is GTSNPN and CDR2 SVGIG (reference sequence). CDR3 coding DNA: TGTGCCTGGGTCACAGGATTAACCCCGACTAGCACAGATACGCAGTATTTT. This sequence encodes CAWVTGLTPTSTDTQYF.

The rearrangement links TRBV9 to TRBJ2-7, with 11 bases matching TRBD2. V dropped 0 bases and J dropped 4; count of bases not matched to a gene: 3. Germline V gene data show CDR1 as SGDLS and CDR2 as YYNGEE. The length of the CDR3 is 15 residues. The CDR3 DNA follows: TGTGCCAGCAGCGTAGGACTAGCGGGGACTTACGAGCAGTACTTC. This codes for CASSVGLAGTYEQYF.

V usage is TRBV6-2 or TRBV6-3 and J usage is TRBJ2-1, with D tentatively TRBD1 (6 bases). This CDR3 region has 16 residues. The ends were cut back, 4 bases at V and 4 bases at J, with 17 bases in the middle. The V gene's germline CDR1 is MNHEY and CDR2 SVGEGT. CDR3 amino acids: CASSSVENRVYNEQFF. In DNA, the CDR3 is TGTGCCAGCAGTTCCGTCGAAAACAGGGTGTACAATGAGCAGTTCTTC.

The rearrangement links TRBV10-3 to TRBJ2-1; TRBD2 matches 12 bases. This CDR3 is built from 18 residues. In germline, CDR1 is ENHRY, CDR2 SYGVKD. V lost 8 bases and J lost 6; bases outside the gene matches: 17. CDR3 in DNA: TGTGCCATCCGAGTAGATCCGGAAGGACTAGCGGGGCCCAATGAGCAGTTCTTC. This encodes CAIRVDPEGLAGPNEQFF.

The chain couples TRBV10-3 to TRBJ2-3; D may be TRBD2 (5 bases). There are 12 residues in the CDR3. The germline CDR1 and CDR2 sequences are ENHRY and SYGVKD. Trimming removed 10 bases at V and 6 bases at J, with 14 bases between. The DNA of the CDR3 is TGTGCCACCGCGGGCCAGACGGATACGCAGTATTTT. As protein: CATAGQTDTQYF.

This chain links TRBV4-3 with TRBJ2-7; weak D call: TRBD2 (5 bases). Germline V lookup: CDR1 LGHNA, CDR2 YSLEER. The ends were cut back, 1 base at V and 0 bases at J, with 10 bases in the middle. The CDR3 has 15 residues. This chain's CDR3 is CASSQGGGGSYEQYF. The CDR3 region has the DNA TGCGCCAGCAGCCAAGGAGGCGGAGGCTCCTACGAGCAGTACTTC.

This CDR3 is CASSPQQGGMITGELFF. The CDR3 DNA reads TGTGCCAGCTCACCCCAGCAGGGCGGGATGATCACCGGGGAGCTGTTTTTT. This chain joins TRBV18 and TRBJ2-2, with D maybe TRBD2 (6 bases). The CDR3 has 17 residues. Germline CDR1 is KGHSH and CDR2 is LQKENI. The V end was cut by 3 bases, the J end by 4 bases, with 18 bases between.

This chain connects TRBV7-2 to TRBJ2-3; 10 positions agree with TRBD2. V shed 3 bases, J shed 4 bases, and the junction held 4 bases outside the gene matches. There are 15 residues in the CDR3. Germline V gives CDR1 SGHTA, CDR2 FQGNSA. Here the CDR3 reads CASSLGTSASDTQYF. The CDR3, as DNA: TGTGCCAGCAGCTTGGGGACTAGCGCTTCAGATACGCAGTATTTT.

This chain uses TRBV4-1 with TRBJ2-7, with 8 bases fitting TRBD1. The V gene end was trimmed by 4 bases and the J gene end by 6 bases; junction bases not matched to a gene: 5. The CDR3 has 13 residues. Germline V CDR1 and CDR2: MGHRA, YSYEKL. Written as DNA, the CDR3 is TGCGCCAGCAGCCGCACAACAGGGGGCGAGCAGTACTTC. Translated, it gives CASSRTTGGEQYF.

CDR3 coding DNA: TGTGCCAGCAGCCCTAACTTCGGACTGATTTCTGGGGCCAACGTCCTGACTTTC. The encoded protein is CASSPNFGLISGANVLTF. This chain joins TRBV3-1 (or the pseudogene TRBV3-2) and TRBJ2-6; tentative D call: TRBD2 (5 bases). The CDR3 totals 18 residues. Deletions cut 4 bases from V and 1 base from J, with 17 bases between. Per the germline V gene, CDR1 is LGHDT and CDR2 is YNNKEL (reference sequence).

This chain connects TRBV11-2 to TRBJ2-2, with 7 bases matching TRBD2. After removal of 4 bases from V and 0 bases from J, the junction contained 2 bases not matched to a gene. The CDR3 has 15 amino acids. Germline CDR1 SGHAT, CDR2 FQNNGV. The CDR3 loop is CASSYGLANTGELFF. CDR3 in DNA: TGTGCCAGCAGCTACGGACTAGCGAACACCGGGGAGCTGTTTTTT.

V gene TRBV6-6 combines with J gene TRBJ1-6; TRBD1 agrees at 8 bases. Germline lookup yields CDR1 MNHNY and CDR2 SVGAGI (reference sequence). This CDR3 comprises 15 residues. The trim removed 6 bases at V and 7 bases at J, leaving 8 bases unmatched. In DNA, the CDR3 is TGTGCCAGCAGCGACAGGGGAGGTCCGAATTCACCCCTCCACTTT. This encodes CASSDRGGPNSPLHF.